This T cell receptor beta chain was sequenced during a study of T cell repertoires in urothelial bladder cancer (dated by TCRdb to the late 2010s). Context from the whole study: Clinical stages of the roughly twelve resected lesions were three cT0, three cTa, three cT1 and three cT2 or greater. TCR repertoire clonality in bladder tumors was compared with TCR repertoire clonality in benign bladder inflammation. Eleven to twelve patients with bladder lesions undergoing transurethral resection were identified prospectively. About a dozen resected bladder lesions were studied, comprising urothelial carcinoma (UC+) and benign (UC-) specimens.

Trimming at the junction amounts to 4 bases on V and 5 bases on J, and the germline ends lie 11 bases apart. The CDR3 contains 12 residues, cysteine and phenylalanine counted. Only the CDR3 DNA stays, 36 bases, in frame from base 1. From the germline V gene (reference sequence), CDR1 is GTSNPN and CDR2 is SVGIG. Bladder lesion specimens were collected at transurethral resection and stored at -80C. DNA was isolated from the bladder specimens obtained at transurethral resection. The TCR beta chain CDR3 region was sequenced with the immunoSEQ assay. From the authors' description of their analysis: For every specimen, the T-cell fraction, clonal dominance and maximum TCR clone frequency were calculated. TCRdb carries this immuneACCESS record with in-frame sequences only. Its versions omit some clonotypes, under half of them owing to an unresolved V gene in the studies checked, with the rest unexplained. The DNA gave D and trimming, while V, J and clone size come from that table. The sample contains about 1,300 clones, more than 60% of them found a single time. The biggest ten clones account for less than 35% of the sample.

Overall study results and their limits: Urothelial carcinoma specimens had fewer T cells than benign specimens, with medians of about 5,800 and 28,000. The median percentage of tumor infiltrating lymphocytes was 1.5% to 2.5% in carcinoma specimens and more than 9.5% in benign specimens. In carcinoma specimens a single T-cell clone made up as much as 17% of infiltrating lymphocytes, compared with around 1.8% in benign specimens.

For this clone: There is no known antigen for this receptor. Base qualities were left out, and no much larger clone turns up one base away.

Sequenced sample: tumor-infiltrating cells from bladder cancer. The rearrangement combines TRBV30 with TRBJ1-2; the D segment cannot be called with confidence. The clonotype comes from a human donor with urothelial carcinoma. The sequence in DNA is TGTGCCTGGAACTCCATGCGGTATGGCTACACCTTC. This is translated as CAWNSMRYGYTF.